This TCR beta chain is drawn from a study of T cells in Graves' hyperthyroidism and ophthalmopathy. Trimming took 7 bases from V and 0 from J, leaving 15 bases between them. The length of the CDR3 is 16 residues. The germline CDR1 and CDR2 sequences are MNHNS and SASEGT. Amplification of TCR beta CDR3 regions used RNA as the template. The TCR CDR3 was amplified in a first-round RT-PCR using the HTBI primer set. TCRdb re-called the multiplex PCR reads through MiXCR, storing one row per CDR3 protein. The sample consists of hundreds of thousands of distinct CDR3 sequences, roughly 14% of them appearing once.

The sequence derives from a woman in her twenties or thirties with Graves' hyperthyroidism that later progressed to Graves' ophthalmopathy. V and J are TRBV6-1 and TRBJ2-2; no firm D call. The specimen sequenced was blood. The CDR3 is CASTSILFANTGELFF. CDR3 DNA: TGTGCCAGCACCTCTATCTTGTTTGCGAACACCGGGGAGCTGTTTTTT.